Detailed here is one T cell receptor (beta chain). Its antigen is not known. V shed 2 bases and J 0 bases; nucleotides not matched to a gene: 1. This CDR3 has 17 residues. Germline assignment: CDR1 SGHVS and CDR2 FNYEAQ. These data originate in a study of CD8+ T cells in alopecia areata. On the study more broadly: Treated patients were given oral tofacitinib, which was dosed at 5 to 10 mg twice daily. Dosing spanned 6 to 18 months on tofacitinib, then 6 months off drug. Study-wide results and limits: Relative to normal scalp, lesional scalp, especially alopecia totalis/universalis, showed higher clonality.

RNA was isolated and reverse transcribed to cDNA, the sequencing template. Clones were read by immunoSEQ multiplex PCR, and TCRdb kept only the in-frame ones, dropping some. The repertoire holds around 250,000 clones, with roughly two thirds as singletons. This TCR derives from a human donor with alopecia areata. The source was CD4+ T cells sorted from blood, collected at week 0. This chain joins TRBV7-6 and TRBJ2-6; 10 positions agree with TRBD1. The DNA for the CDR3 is TGTGCCAGCAGCTTACGGGACAGGGGCTCTGGGGCCAACGTCCTGACTTTC. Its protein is CASSLRDRGSGANVLTF.